This T cell receptor (beta chain) was recovered during a study of cytomegalovirus exposure and HLA in healthy donors. 13 Jbeta primers and 60 Vbeta primers were used for the PCR. Repertoires were generated with immunoSEQ multiplex PCR, while TCRdb's copy carries only in-frame clones and drops some. The sample carries 150,000 to 200,000 clones, just over 75% recorded once. Study-level results: An analysis was carried out at a later point. It showed that HLA-associated TCR beta chains were more clonally expanded than equally common non-associated chains. A link between a missense DCLRE1C variant and TCR beta V- and J-gene trimming emerged from a later analysis. In terms of immune exposure information, only CMV serostatus was available. The likely origin of a cluster of highly shared sequence variants was a sequencing artifact.

Germline V gene sequence: CDR1 LNHDA, CDR2 SQIVND (reference sequence). V lost 5 bases and J lost 4; bases outside the gene matches: 6. This CDR3 contains 15 residues. About this clone itself: The antigen is not known.

The material sequenced was PBMCs. This chain joins TRBV19 and TRBJ2-1; TRBD1 agrees at 9 bases. The receptor comes from a man aged 18 to 35 in good health and CMV-seronegative. CDR3 loop: CASSQDRGTYNEQFF. CDR3 coding DNA: TGTGCCAGTAGTCAAGACAGGGGGACTTACAATGAGCAGTTCTTC. Full variable domain (outside the CDR3, taken from reference TRBV19 and TRBJ2-1): DGGITQSPKYLFRKEGQNVTLSCEQNLNHDAMYWYRQDPGQGLRLIYYSQIVNDFQKGDIAEGYSVSREKKESFPLTVTSAQKNPTAFYLCASSQDRGTYNEQFFGPGTRLTVL.